This T cell receptor (beta chain) derives from a study of cytomegalovirus exposure and HLA in healthy donors. General study results and limits: A later analysis reportedly found fewer N-insertions in an Asian-associated ancestry cluster than the approximately 700-donor mean. Common viral pathogens (according to a later analysis) appeared linked to several of the most significant clusters. A missense DCLRE1C variant was associated with V- and J-gene trimming of TCR beta chains in a later analysis, and an independent cohort replicated the association.

Germline V gene data show CDR1 as SGHTA and CDR2 as FQGTGA. The CDR3 runs to 14 residues. With V trimmed by 5 bases and J by 5 bases, 6 bases remained unmatched. PCR employed 60 Vbeta and 13 Jbeta primers. Repertoires were generated with immunoSEQ multiplex PCR, while TCRdb's copy carries only in-frame clones and drops some. The table includes 170,000 or so clones, roughly four fifths detected once. On this clone: Its antigen is currently unknown.

The V and J genes are TRBV7-3 and TRBJ2-3; 8 bases agree with TRBD1. The clonotype comes from a man aged 50 or older in good health and CMV-seronegative. The sequenced material came from PBMCs. DNA for the CDR3: TGTGCCAGCAGCCGGACAGGGCCCGGAGATACGCAGTATTTT. Translating it yields CASSRTGPGDTQYF.